This is a list of T cell receptor beta chains from one sample in a study of blood T cell repertoires in COVID-19. Generated by immunoSEQ multiplex PCR, the TCRdb table keeps only in-frame clones and is missing some. This table holds about 220,000 clones, around 88% found once. Source material: PBMCs or T cells enriched from blood (not recorded which). The source is a woman aged 45-65 years with acute COVID-19. Each CDR3 is given with its conserved first and last residue. The order of the fields is D gene, J gene, V gene, CDR3 protein, CDR3 DNA. The D gene is left open where the match is weak.

D gene: -
J gene: TRBJ1-2
V gene: TRBV12-1
CDR3 protein: CASSPTMGQTMIYGYTF
CDR3 DNA: TGTGCCAGCAGCCCCACCATGGGACAGACAATGATTTATGGCTACACCTTC

D gene: -
J gene: TRBJ2-7
V gene: TRBV7-9
CDR3 protein: CASSSTLRGEEGYEQYF
CDR3 DNA: TGTGCCAGCAGCTCAACCCTCAGGGGGGAAGAGGGATACGAGCAGTACTTC

D gene: -
J gene: TRBJ2-2
V gene: TRBV14
CDR3 protein: CASSSTVFFSAGELFF
CDR3 DNA: TGTGCCAGCAGCTCAACCGTCTTTTTTTCAGCCGGGGAGCTGTTTTTT

D gene: TRBD1
J gene: TRBJ1-1
V gene: TRBV7-2
CDR3 protein: CASSLQGEIATEAFF
CDR3 DNA: TGTGCCAGCAGCTTACAGGGGGAGATAGCAACTGAAGCTTTCTTT

D gene: -
J gene: TRBJ2-1
V gene: TRBV24-1
CDR3 protein: CATSADTTSSYNEQFF
CDR3 DNA: TGTGCCACCAGTGCCGATACAACAAGCTCCTACAATGAGCAGTTCTTC

D gene: TRBD2
J gene: TRBJ2-5
V gene: TRBV2
CDR3 protein: CASILAGYQETQYF
CDR3 DNA: TGTGCCAGCATACTAGCGGGATACCAAGAGACCCAGTACTTC

D gene: TRBD1
J gene: TRBJ1-5
V gene: TRBV6-6
CDR3 protein: CASSPSGTASNQPQHF
CDR3 DNA: TGTGCCAGCAGTCCCTCCGGGACAGCCAGCAATCAGCCCCAGCATTTT

D gene: TRBD2
J gene: TRBJ2-2
V gene: TRBV28
CDR3 protein: CASSSPRTSGLRANTGELFF
CDR3 DNA: TGTGCCAGCAGTTCCCCCAGGACTAGCGGGCTAAGGGCGAACACCGGGGAGCTGTTTTTT

D gene: TRBD2
J gene: TRBJ2-1
V gene: TRBV4-2
CDR3 protein: CASSQIGGSSDEQFF
CDR3 DNA: TGTGCCAGCAGCCAGATAGGCGGGAGTTCCGATGAGCAGTTCTTC

D gene: -
J gene: TRBJ1-6
V gene: TRBV9
CDR3 protein: CASSYEPEVRNSPLHF
CDR3 DNA: TGTGCCAGCAGTTATGAGCCGGAGGTACGGAATTCACCCCTCCACTTT

D gene: -
J gene: TRBJ2-7
V gene: TRBV9
CDR3 protein: CASSVGQTFSYEQYF
CDR3 DNA: TGTGCCAGCAGCGTAGGACAGACTTTCTCCTACGAGCAGTACTTC

D gene: -
J gene: TRBJ2-7
V gene: TRBV28
CDR3 protein: CASSKAGTNYEQYF
CDR3 DNA: TGTGCCAGCAGTAAAGCCGGGACAAACTACGAGCAGTACTTC